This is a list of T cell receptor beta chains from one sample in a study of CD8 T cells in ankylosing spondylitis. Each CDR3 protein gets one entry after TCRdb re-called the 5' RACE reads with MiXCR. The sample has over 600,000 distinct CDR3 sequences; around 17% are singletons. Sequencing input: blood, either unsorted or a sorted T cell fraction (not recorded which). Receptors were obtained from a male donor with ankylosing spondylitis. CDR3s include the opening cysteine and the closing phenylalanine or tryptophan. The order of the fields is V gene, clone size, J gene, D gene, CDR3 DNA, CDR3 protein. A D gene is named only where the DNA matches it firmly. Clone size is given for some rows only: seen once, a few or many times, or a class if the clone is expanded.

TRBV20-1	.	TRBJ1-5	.	TGCAGTGCTAGAGTACCGGACAGCTTAGACAATCAGCCCCAGCATTTT	CSARVPDSLDNQPQHF
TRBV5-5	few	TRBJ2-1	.	TGTGCCAGCAGCTTGTGGGCTAGCGCCTACAATGAGCAGTTCTTC	CASSLWASAYNEQFF
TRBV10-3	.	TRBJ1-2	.	TGTGCCATCAGTGAACTCCGGACCGTGAACTATGGCTACACCTTC	CAISELRTVNYGYTF
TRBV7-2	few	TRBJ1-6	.	TGTGCCAGCAGCTTAGATCTCAGGGATGAGGCCCTCCACTTT	CASSLDLRDEALHF
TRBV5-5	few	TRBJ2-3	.	TGTGCCAGCAGCGACCGGGGGGCGAGGGCAGATACGCAGTATTTT	CASSDRGARADTQYF
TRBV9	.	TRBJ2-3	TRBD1	TGTGCCAGCAGCGCAGGACAGGGGGAGAGCACAGATACGCAGTATTTT	CASSAGQGESTDTQYF
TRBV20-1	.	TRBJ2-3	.	TGCAGTGCTAGAGCCCAGCCCGGGGATACGCAGTATTTT	CSARAQPGDTQYF
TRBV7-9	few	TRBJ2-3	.	TGTGCCAGCAGCTTACCACCAGGGGCAGATACGCAGTATTTT	CASSLPPGADTQYF
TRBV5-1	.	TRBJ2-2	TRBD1	TGCGCCAGCAGCCCTGGGACAGGGTCCGGGGAGCTGTTTTTT	CASSPGTGSGELFF
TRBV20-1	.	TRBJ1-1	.	TGCAGTGCCATCACAGGGACTACTGAAGCTTTCTTT	CSAITGTTEAFF
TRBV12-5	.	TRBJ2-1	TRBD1	TGTGCTAGTGGTTTGCCCGAGGGACAGGGGGCATACAATGAGCAGTTCTTC	CASGLPEGQGAYNEQFF
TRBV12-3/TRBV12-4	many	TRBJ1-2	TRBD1	TGTGCCAGCAGTCCCCGGTCAGGGGGATATGGCTACACCTTC	CASSPRSGGYGYTF
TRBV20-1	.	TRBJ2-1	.	TGCAGTGCTTCTAAAACTAGTAGCAATGAGCAGTTCTTC	CSASKTSSNEQFF
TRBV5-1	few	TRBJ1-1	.	TGCGCCAGCAGCTTCTGGGGGGTGAACACTGAAGCTTTCTTT	CASSFWGVNTEAFF
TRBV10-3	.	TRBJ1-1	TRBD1	TGTGCCATCAGGGCCGGGACAGGGGGCACGATGGGCACTGAAGCTTTCTTT	CAIRAGTGGTMGTEAFF
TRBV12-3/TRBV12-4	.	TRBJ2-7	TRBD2	TGTGCCAGCAGTTTAGTGGCTAGCGGGGGGGCACGTCGCGAGCAGTACTTC	CASSLVASGGARREQYF
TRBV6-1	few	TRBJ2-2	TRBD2	TGTGCCAGCAGACCGGGACTAGCGGGAACCGGGGAGCTGTTTTTT	CASRPGLAGTGELFF
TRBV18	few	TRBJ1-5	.	TGTGCCAGCTCAGGGAGGACCCAGGAGCCCCAGCATTTT	CASSGRTQEPQHF
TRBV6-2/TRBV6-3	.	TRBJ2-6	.	TGTGCCAGCAGGGACACTGGGGCCAACGTCCTGACTTTC	CASRDTGANVLTF
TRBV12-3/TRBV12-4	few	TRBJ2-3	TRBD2	TGTGCCAGCAGTTTGCCGACTAGCGGGGGGCCTACGCAGTATTTT	CASSLPTSGGPTQYF
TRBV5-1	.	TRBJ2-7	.	TGCGCCAGCAGCTTGGCCGCGAACAGTTGGGATTTC	CASSLAANSWDF
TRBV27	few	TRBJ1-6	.	TGTGCCAGCAGTACCAGGGGATATAATTCACCCCTCCACTTT	CASSTRGYNSPLHF
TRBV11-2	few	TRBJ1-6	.	TGTGCCAGCAGCTTAGACAGTGCTTATAATTCACCCCTCCACTTT	CASSLDSAYNSPLHF
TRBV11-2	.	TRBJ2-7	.	TGTGCCAGCAGCTTAGCCCAGGGGACAATTTACGAGCAGTACTTC	CASSLAQGTIYEQYF
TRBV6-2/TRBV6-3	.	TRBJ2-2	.	TGTGCCAGCAGTTACTCGAATAGGGGAGGCGACACCGGGGAGCTGTTTTTT	CASSYSNRGGDTGELFF
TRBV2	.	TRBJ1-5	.	TGTGCCAGCAGTGTCGGCGGCAATCAGCCCCAGCATTTT	CASSVGGNQPQHF
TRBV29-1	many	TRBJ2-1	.	TGCAGCGTTGAACGGACCCGGGACTTTAGGTCCTACAATGAGCAGTTCTTC	CSVERTRDFRSYNEQFF
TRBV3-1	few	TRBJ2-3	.	TGTGCCAGCAGCCAAGAGGCGGGGCGGGGGCTCACAGATACGCAGTATTTT	CASSQEAGRGLTDTQYF
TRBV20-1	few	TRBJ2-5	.	TGCAGTGCTAGGGCCCCCGGAGGGGCAGGTATGGAGACCCAGTACTTC	CSARAPGGAGMETQYF
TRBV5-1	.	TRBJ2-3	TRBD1	TGCGCCAGCGGCCAGACACAGGGGTGGGGCACAGATACGCAGTATTTT	CASGQTQGWGTDTQYF
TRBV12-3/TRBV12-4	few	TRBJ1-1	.	TGTGCCAGCGGGGTCTACACTGAAGCTTTCTTT	CASGVYTEAFF
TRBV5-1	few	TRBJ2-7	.	TGCGCCAGCAGCCTTACGGATCCATCCTACGAGCAGTACTTC	CASSLTDPSYEQYF
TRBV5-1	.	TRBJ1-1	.	TGCGCCAGCGCTAACGGGAGGTTGAACACTGAAGCTTTCTTT	CASANGRLNTEAFF
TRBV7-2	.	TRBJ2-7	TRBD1	TGTGCCAGCAGCCCGGACAGGTTCTACTACGAGCAGTACTTC	CASSPDRFYYEQYF
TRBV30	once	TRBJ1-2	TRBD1	TGTGCCTGGATGGGCAGGGGGCCTGGCTACACCTTC	CAWMGRGPGYTF
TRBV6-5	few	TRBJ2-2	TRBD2	TGTGCCAGCAGTTATGCGGGGGTTAACACCGGGGAGCTGTTTTTT	CASSYAGVNTGELFF
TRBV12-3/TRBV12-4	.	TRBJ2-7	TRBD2	TGTGCCAGCAGTTTAGTGGGACTAGGGGAATACGAGCAGTACTTC	CASSLVGLGEYEQYF
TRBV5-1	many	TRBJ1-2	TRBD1	TGCGCCAGCAGCTTGTCCCCAAGCCGACAGGGGCTGGGCTATGGCTACACCTTC	CASSLSPSRQGLGYGYTF
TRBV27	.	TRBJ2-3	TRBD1	TGTGCCAGCAGACCTAACAGGGGGCAGTCAGATACGCAGTATTTT	CASRPNRGQSDTQYF
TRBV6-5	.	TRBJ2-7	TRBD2	TGTGCCAGCAGTTTGTCCGGGACTAGCGGGCGGTACGAGCAGTACTTC	CASSLSGTSGRYEQYF
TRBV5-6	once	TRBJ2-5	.	TGTGCCAGCAGGGCCATGAGGGAGACCCAGTACTTC	CASRAMRETQYF
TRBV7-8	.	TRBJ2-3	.	TGTGCCAGCAGCTTAGCGGCTAGTTTTGGCACGGATACGCAGTATTTT	CASSLAASFGTDTQYF
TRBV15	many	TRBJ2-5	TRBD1	TGTGCCACCAGCAGGGGACAGGGAGAGAGCGAGACCCAGTACTTC	CATSRGQGESETQYF